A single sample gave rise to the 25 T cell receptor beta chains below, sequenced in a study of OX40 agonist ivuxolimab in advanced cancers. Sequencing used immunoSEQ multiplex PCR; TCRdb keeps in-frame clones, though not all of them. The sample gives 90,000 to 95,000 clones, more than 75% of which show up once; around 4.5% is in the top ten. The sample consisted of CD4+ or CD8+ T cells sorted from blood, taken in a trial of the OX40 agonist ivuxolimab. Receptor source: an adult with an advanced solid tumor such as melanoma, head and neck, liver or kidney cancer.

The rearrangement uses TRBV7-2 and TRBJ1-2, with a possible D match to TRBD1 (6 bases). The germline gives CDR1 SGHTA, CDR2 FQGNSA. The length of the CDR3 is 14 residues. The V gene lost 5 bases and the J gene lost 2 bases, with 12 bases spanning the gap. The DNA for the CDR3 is TGTGCCAGCAGCCCCAGGACAGAAAACTATGGCTACACCTTC. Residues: CASSPRTENYGYTF.

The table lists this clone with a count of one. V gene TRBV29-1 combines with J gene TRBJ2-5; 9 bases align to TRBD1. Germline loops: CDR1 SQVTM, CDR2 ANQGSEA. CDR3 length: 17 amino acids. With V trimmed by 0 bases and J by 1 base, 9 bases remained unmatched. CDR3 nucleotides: TGCAGCGTTGAAGATCTTTATACAGGGGGCCGCCAAGAGACCCAGTACTTC. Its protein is CSVEDLYTGGRQETQYF.

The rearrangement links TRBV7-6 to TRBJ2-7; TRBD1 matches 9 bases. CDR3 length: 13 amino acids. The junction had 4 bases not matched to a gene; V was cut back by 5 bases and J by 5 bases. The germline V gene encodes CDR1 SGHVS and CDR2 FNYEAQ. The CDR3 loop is CASSPRDRDEQYF. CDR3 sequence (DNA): TGTGCCAGCAGCCCCCGGGACAGGGACGAGCAGTACTTC. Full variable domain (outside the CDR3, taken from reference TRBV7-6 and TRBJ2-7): GAGVSQSPRYKVTKRGQDVALRCDPISGHVSLYWYRQALGQGPEFLTYFNYEAQQDKSGLPNDRFSAERPEGSISTLTIQRTEQRDSAMYRCASSPRDRDEQYFGPGTRLTVT.

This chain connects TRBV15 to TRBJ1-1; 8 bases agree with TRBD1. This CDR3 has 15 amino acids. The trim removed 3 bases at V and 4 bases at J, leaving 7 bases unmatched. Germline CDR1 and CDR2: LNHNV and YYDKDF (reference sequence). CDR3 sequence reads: CATSRDGQGATEAFF. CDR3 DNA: TGTGCCACCAGCAGGGATGGACAGGGTGCCACTGAAGCTTTCTTT.

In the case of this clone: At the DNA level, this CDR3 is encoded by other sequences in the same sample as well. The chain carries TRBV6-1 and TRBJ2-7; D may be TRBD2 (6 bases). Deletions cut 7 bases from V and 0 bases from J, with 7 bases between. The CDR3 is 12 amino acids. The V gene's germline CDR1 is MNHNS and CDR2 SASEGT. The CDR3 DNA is TGTGCCAGCACGGGACTCTCCTACGAGCAGTACTTC. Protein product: CASTGLSYEQYF.

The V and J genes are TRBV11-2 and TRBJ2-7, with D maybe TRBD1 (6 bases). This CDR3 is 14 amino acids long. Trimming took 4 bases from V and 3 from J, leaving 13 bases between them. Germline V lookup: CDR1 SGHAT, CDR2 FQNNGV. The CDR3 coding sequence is TGTGCCAGCAGCTCAACAGGGTATGGCTACGAGCAGTACTTC. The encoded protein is CASSSTGYGYEQYF.

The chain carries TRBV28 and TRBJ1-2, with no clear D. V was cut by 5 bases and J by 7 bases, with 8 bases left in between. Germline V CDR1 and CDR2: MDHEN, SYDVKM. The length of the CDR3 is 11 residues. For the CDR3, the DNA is TGTGCCAGCAGTGCCGTAGGTGGCTACACCTTC. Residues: CASSAVGGYTF.

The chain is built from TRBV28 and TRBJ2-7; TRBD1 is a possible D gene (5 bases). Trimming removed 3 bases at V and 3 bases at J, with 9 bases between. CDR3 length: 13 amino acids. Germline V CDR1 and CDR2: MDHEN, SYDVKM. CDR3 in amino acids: CASSFRQNYEQYF. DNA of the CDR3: TGTGCCAGCAGTTTTCGACAGAACTACGAGCAGTACTTC.

CDR3 sequence: CSAAGGAGELFF. In DNA, the CDR3 is TGCAGCGCCGCCGGCGGGGCCGGGGAGCTGTTTTTT. The V and J genes are TRBV29-1 and TRBJ2-2, with D possibly TRBD2 on 6 matching bases. The V gene's germline CDR1 is SQVTM and CDR2 ANQGSEA. CDR3 length: 12 amino acids. V shed 7 bases and J shed 6 bases, with 12 bases lying between them.

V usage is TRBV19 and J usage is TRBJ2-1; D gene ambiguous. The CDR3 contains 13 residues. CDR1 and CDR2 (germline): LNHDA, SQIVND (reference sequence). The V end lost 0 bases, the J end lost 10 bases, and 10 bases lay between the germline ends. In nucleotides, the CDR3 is TGTGCCAGTAGTATAGATTTCGCGGCGGAGCAGTTCTTC. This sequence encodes CASSIDFAAEQFF.

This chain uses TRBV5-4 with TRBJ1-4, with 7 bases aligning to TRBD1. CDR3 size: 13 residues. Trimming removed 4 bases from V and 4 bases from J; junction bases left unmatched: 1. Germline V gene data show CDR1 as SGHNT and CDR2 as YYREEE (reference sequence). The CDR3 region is CASSRDSNEKLFF. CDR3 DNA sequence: TGTGCCAGCAGCAGGGACAGTAATGAAAAACTGTTTTTT.

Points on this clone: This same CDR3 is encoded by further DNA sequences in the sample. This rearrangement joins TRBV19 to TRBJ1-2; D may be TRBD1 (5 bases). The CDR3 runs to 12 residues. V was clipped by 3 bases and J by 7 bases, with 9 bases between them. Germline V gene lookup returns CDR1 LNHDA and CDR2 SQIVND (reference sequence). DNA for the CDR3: TGTGCCAGTAGTATTGGGGGATCTGGCTACACCTTC. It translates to CASSIGGSGYTF.

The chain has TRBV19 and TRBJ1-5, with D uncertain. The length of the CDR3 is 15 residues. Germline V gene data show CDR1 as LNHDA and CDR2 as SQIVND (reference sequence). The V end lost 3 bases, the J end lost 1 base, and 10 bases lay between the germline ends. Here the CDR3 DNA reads TGTGCCAGTAGTATCGGTCTTATCAGCAATCAGCCCCAGCATTTT. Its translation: CASSIGLISNQPQHF.

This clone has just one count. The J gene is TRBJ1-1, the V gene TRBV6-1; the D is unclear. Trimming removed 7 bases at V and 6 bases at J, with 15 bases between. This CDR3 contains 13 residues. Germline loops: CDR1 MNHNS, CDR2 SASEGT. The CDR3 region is CASTDSLAAEAFF. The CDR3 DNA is TGTGCCAGCACTGACTCTCTAGCCGCTGAAGCTTTCTTT.

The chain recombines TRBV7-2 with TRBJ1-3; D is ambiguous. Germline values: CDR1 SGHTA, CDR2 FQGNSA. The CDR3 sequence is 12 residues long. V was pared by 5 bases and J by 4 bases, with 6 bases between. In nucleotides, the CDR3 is TGTGCCAGCAGCGCTGACGGAAACACCATATATTTT. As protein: CASSADGNTIYF.

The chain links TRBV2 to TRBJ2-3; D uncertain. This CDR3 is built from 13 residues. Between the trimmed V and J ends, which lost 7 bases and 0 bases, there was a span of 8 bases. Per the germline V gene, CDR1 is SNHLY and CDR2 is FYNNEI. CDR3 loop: CASNRGSTDTQYF. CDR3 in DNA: TGTGCCAGCAATAGAGGTAGCACAGATACGCAGTATTTT.

The CDR3 loop is CASSVVGQQETQYF. CDR3 DNA sequence: TGTGCCAGCAGCGTAGTAGGGCAGCAAGAGACCCAGTACTTC. V gene TRBV9 combines with J gene TRBJ2-5; D gene unclear. Trimming removed 0 bases from V and 2 bases from J, with 8 bases in between. The CDR3 sequence is 14 residues long. CDR1 and CDR2 from the germline V gene are SGDLS and YYNGEE.

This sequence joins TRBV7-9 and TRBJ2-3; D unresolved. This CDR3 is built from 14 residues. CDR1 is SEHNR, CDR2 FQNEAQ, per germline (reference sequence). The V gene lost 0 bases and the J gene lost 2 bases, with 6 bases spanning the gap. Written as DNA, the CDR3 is TGTGCCAGCAGCTTAGCGCAAGTCACAGATACGCAGTATTTT. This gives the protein CASSLAQVTDTQYF.

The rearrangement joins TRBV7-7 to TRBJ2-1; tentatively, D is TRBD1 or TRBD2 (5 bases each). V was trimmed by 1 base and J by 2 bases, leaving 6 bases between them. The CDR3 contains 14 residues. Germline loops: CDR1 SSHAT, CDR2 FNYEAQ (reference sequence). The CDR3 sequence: CASSLGGTYNEQFF. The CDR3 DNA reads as TGTGCCAGCAGCTTAGGGGGGACCTACAATGAGCAGTTCTTC.

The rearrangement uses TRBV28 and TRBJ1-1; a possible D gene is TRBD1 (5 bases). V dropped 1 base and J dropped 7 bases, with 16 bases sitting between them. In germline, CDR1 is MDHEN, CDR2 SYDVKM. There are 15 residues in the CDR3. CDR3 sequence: CASSLYGWGRREAFF. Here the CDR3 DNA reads TGTGCCAGCAGTTTATATGGGTGGGGCAGGCGTGAAGCTTTCTTT.

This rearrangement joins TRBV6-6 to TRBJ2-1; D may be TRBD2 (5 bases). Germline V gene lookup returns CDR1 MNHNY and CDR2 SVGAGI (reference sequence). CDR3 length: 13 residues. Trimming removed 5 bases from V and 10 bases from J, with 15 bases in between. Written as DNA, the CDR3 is TGTGCCAGCAGTGGGGAGCGACTTCTCGAGCAGTTCTTC. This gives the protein CASSGERLLEQFF.

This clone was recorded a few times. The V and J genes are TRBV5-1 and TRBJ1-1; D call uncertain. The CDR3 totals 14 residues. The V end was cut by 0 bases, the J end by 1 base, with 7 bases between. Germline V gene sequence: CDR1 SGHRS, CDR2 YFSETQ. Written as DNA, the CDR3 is TGCGCCAGCAGCTTGGATGGACGGAACACTGAAGCTTTCTTT. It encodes CASSLDGRNTEAFF.

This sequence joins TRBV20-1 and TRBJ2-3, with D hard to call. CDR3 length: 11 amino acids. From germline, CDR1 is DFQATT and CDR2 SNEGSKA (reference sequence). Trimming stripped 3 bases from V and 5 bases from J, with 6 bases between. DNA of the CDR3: TGCAGTGCTAGTCATGAAGATACGCAGTATTTT. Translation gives CSASHEDTQYF.

DNA for the CDR3: TGTGCCAGCAGCTTGCCTAGCGGGGTAAATGAGCAGTTCTTC. Translated, it gives CASSLPSGVNEQFF. The chain links TRBV5-8 to TRBJ2-1; TRBD2 matches at 9 bases. Trimming removed 1 base from V and 7 bases from J; junction bases left unmatched: 3. The germline gives CDR1 SGHTS, CDR2 YDEGEE. The CDR3 covers 14 residues.

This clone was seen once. CDR3 coding DNA: TGTGCCAGTAGTAAAGGGGGGGACACCTACGAGCAGTACTTC. It is translated as CASSKGGDTYEQYF. The rearrangement uses TRBV19 and TRBJ2-7, with D possibly TRBD2 on 7 matching bases. Germline loops: CDR1 LNHDA, CDR2 SQIVND (reference sequence). The CDR3 length is 14 residues. V was cut by 4 bases and J by 2 bases, with 12 bases left in between. The whole variable domain, remainder taken from reference TRBV19 and TRBJ2-7, is DGGITQSPKYLFRKEGQNVTLSCEQNLNHDAMYWYRQDPGQGLRLIYYSQIVNDFQKGDIAEGYSVSREKKESFPLTVTSAQKNPTAFYLCASSKGGDTYEQYFGPGTRLTVT.